These 7 T cell receptor beta chains were sequenced from one sample in a study of blood T cells in healthy people across ages. With a J-beta primer mix and a sample-barcoded 5' primer, a second PCR ran 7 to 11 cycles. TCRdb reanalysed the 5' RACE reads using MiXCR and keeps one entry per CDR3 protein. Found here are fewer than 800,000 distinct CDR3 sequences, roughly 21% of them singletons; the top ten hold 3.5% to 4%. Sequenced input: blood. These receptors were taken from a man between 65 and 85 years old in good health.

The chain employs TRBV29-1 and TRBJ2-7; D may be TRBD1 (7 bases). V shed 4 bases and J shed 9 bases, with 19 bases lying between them. The CDR3 has 13 amino acids. Germline CDR1 is SQVTM and CDR2 is ANQGSEA. The CDR3 region is CSVVVQGGRGQYF. CDR3 DNA sequence: TGCAGCGTTGTAGTCCAGGGGGGTAGAGGGCAGTACTTC.

The rearrangement uses TRBV3-1 and TRBJ2-1; TRBD2 is a possible D gene (5 bases). Germline V gene data show CDR1 as LGHDT and CDR2 as YNNKEL (reference sequence). CDR3 length equals 12 residues. With 1 base removed from V and 10 bases from J, the gap between germline ends came to 8 bases. The DNA of the CDR3 is TGTGCCAGCAGCCAAGGAAAGCGGGAGCAGTTCTTC. It encodes CASSQGKREQFF.

This clonotype was counted many times. The chain carries TRBV12-3 or TRBV12-4 and TRBJ2-5, with D unclear. This CDR3 region has 14 residues. The V end lost 6 bases, the J end lost 4 bases, and 15 bases lay between the germline ends. The CDR3 spells CASSPIFGIETQYF. In DNA form, the CDR3 reads TGTGCCAGCAGCCCAATATTCGGAATAGAGACCCAGTACTTC.

Ten or more counts support this clonotype. The chain carries TRBV25-1 and TRBJ2-2, with D uncertain. This CDR3 contains 13 residues. Trimming removed 3 bases from V and 3 bases from J, with 5 bases in between. Germline lookup yields CDR1 MGHDK and CDR2 SYGVNS. The chain's CDR3 is CASSELHTGELFF. The CDR3 nucleotides read TGTGCCAGCAGTGAGCTGCACACCGGGGAGCTGTTTTTT.

The rearrangement joins TRBV5-1 to TRBJ1-4, with 8 bases aligning to TRBD1. CDR1 SGHRS and CDR2 YFSETQ come from the germline V gene. After removal of 1 base from V and 6 bases from J, the junction contained 2 bases not matched to a gene. This CDR3 comprises 14 residues. CDR3 bases: TGCGCCAGCAGCTTGAGGGGACAGGATGAAAAACTGTTTTTT. This codes for CASSLRGQDEKLFF.

A few counts support this clonotype. The chain uses TRBV3-1 and TRBJ2-7; 7 positions match TRBD1. The ends lost 3 bases at V and 2 bases at J; junction bases unmatched: 7. CDR1 is LGHDT, CDR2 YNNKEL, per germline (reference sequence). The CDR3 sequence is 15 residues long. The CDR3 DNA is TGTGCCAGCAGCCATAGGACAGGCCTAACCTACGAGCAGTACTTC. Its protein product is CASSHRTGLTYEQYF.

The J gene is TRBJ1-2, the V gene TRBV28; 8 bases match TRBD1. CDR1 is MDHEN, CDR2 SYDVKM, per germline. CDR3 length: 16 amino acids. V was clipped by 1 base and J by 8 bases; unmatched bases: 12. The CDR3 nucleotides are TGTGCCAGCAGTTTATTTCGGTCGGGCAGGGGGCAAGGCTACACCTTC. Its protein product is CASSLFRSGRGQGYTF.